The TCR beta chain under discussion was sequenced for a study of blood T cell repertoires in COVID-19. Across the study: Researchers got acute and convalescent COVID-19 samples from the United States, Italy and Spain.

Measured with immunoSEQ multiplex PCR; TCRdb has only the in-frame clones, and not every one. Seen here are around 220,000 clones, just over 85% observed once, and the top ten hold approximately 4.8%. This TCR derives from a man in his fifties or sixties with acute or convalescent COVID-19. The specimen was peripheral blood.

As DNA, the CDR3 is TGTGCCAGCAGTGATAGTCCCAGGGCTCAAGAGACCCAGTACTTC. As protein: CASSDSPRAQETQYF. V and J are TRBV2 and TRBJ2-5, with D possibly matching TRBD1 (5 bases). CDR1 is SNHLY and CDR2 is FYNNEI in the germline V gene. Deletions cut 3 bases from V and 2 bases from J, with 13 bases between. The CDR3 is made up of 15 amino acids.